This T cell receptor (beta chain) was sequenced during a study of beta chain features in type 1 diabetes. Findings and limits, study-wide: A potential PCR bias toward shorter templates would be equal in patient and control samples. No resolution was reached here on whether HLA type influences TCRB rearrangement. Researchers reported that naive, central memory and Treg TCRB repertoires appeared more similar in patients than in healthy donors. Among type 1 diabetes patients, VDJ junctions had fewer insertions and more deletions. Type 1 diabetes patients had moderately but significantly shorter TCRB CDR3s in all four CD4+ subsets.

The germline V gene has CDR1 SGHRS and CDR2 YFSETQ. The CDR3 extends over 15 amino acids. Unmatched junction bases numbered 9, after V lost 3 bases and J lost 7 bases. Sequenced material consisted of expressed TCRB transcripts (all of the isolated RNA was reverse transcribed). Libraries were prepared by immunoSEQ multiplex PCR; TCRdb keeps only in-frame clonotypes and omits some of them. The sample yields nearly 350,000 clones, 9.3% seen once. The table lists this clone with many counts. Its antigen is unknown. This sequence joins TRBV5-1 and TRBJ1-4; 7 bases are a match to TRBD1. Sequenced: central memory CD4+ T cells from blood. The sequence was collected from a man aged 25 to 40 with type 1 diabetes. CDR3 coding DNA: TGCGCCAGCAGCTCACGACAGGGAAGCGGTGAAAAACTGTTTTTT. This codes for CASSSRQGSGEKLFF.